This T cell receptor (beta chain) came from a study of blood T cell repertoires in COVID-19. The wider study: Samples of COVID-19 (acute and convalescent) were obtained from the United States, Italy and Spain.

Assay: immunoSEQ multiplex PCR; the TCRdb copy retains only in-frame clones and omits some. Here the sample spans around 270,000 clones, 75% to 90% being singletons. Ages ranged from 18 to 89 years, with residence in 24 US areas. Each exposed participant met a COVID-19 case in the 2 weeks preceding study entry. The V gene's germline CDR1 is LNHDA and CDR2 SQIVND (reference sequence). CDR3 length equals 14 residues. The V and J ends lost 2 bases and 6 bases respectively, with 8 bases between them. The material sequenced was PBMCs or T cells enriched from blood (not recorded which). The chain couples TRBV19 to TRBJ1-6; no firm D call. The receptor comes from a woman in her 40s who had been exposed to COVID-19. CDR3 amino acids: CASSISVINSPLHF. For the CDR3, the DNA is TGTGCCAGTAGTATATCCGTAATTAATTCACCCCTCCACTTT.